This T cell receptor beta chain was recorded in a study of PD-1 blockade in classical Hodgkin lymphoma. Time point meaning: cycle 4 day 1 (C4D1), after about 6 weeks of nivolumab. Each patient's relapse followed autologous stem cell transplantation, and brentuximab vedotin exposure varied. With magnetic negative selection, CD4+ T cells were purified from PBMCs that had been thawed. Repertoires were generated with immunoSEQ multiplex PCR, while TCRdb's copy carries only in-frame clones and drops some. Seen here are 15,000 to 20,000 clones, roughly 85% observed once, and the top ten hold 2.6%. Study findings and constraints: Newly diagnosed patients were reported to exhibit reduced baseline TCR diversity relative to healthy donors. For complete responders, baseline diversity was comparable to that of newly diagnosed patients. Patients who initiated nivolumab within 1 year of ASCT were excluded. In CD4+ cells, TCR diversity went up significantly by C4D1, but in CD8+ cells it did not.

In regard to this clone: Antigen: not known.

The CDR3 is 13 amino acids. The V gene's germline CDR1 is SGHNT and CDR2 YYREEE (reference sequence). Trimming shortened V by 2 bases and J by 8 bases, and 13 bases separated the two germline ends. The TCR was taken from a human donor with classical Hodgkin lymphoma. Sequences were derived from CD4+ T cells from blood, sampled before the fourth cycle of nivolumab. The V gene is TRBV5-4, the J gene TRBJ1-1; no clear D. The CDR3 loop is CASSFSGSVEAFF. The DNA for the CDR3 is TGTGCCAGCAGCTTTTCCGGTTCGGTAGAAGCTTTCTTT.